The 15 T cell receptor beta chains below all came from one sample that was sequenced in a study of blood T cell repertoires in COVID-19. Profiled with immunoSEQ multiplex PCR; TCRdb holds only in-frame clones, not every one. This table holds under 400,000 clones, roughly 89% found once. Sequencing was performed on peripheral blood. The receptors originated from a woman in her sixties or seventies with COVID-19, enrolled during active disease.

The J gene is TRBJ1-4, the V gene TRBV4-1; no reliable D call. CDR1 MGHRA and CDR2 YSYEKL come from the germline V gene. Trimming took 2 bases from V and 8 from J, leaving 9 bases between them. This CDR3 contains 13 residues. This CDR3 is CASSQRVGEKLFF. The CDR3, as DNA: TGCGCCAGCAGCCAACGAGTCGGGGAAAAACTGTTTTTT.

This clone was observed a single time. The V call is TRBV6-5, the J call TRBJ2-1; TRBD1 is a possible D gene (5 bases). V lost 11 bases to trimming and J lost 12 bases, with 17 bases between them. The CDR3 covers 11 residues. CDR1 is MNHEY and CDR2 is SVGAGI in the germline V gene. The chain's CDR3 is CAQGEYSVQFF. The CDR3 DNA is TGTGCCCAGGGTGAATATAGTGTGCAGTTCTTC.

Concerning this clone: The same CDR3 can be traced to other DNA sequences in this sample. The chain employs TRBV3-1 (or the pseudogene TRBV3-2) and TRBJ2-5; 10 bases are shared with TRBD2. The CDR3 is made up of 13 amino acids. CDR1 and CDR2 from the germline V gene are LGHDT and YNNKEL (reference sequence). With 2 bases clipped from V and 7 bases from J, the junction kept 1 base outside the gene matches. The CDR3 here is CASSQLAGGTQYF. The CDR3, as DNA: TGTGCCAGCAGCCAATTAGCGGGAGGGACCCAGTACTTC.

This clone came up once. The chain employs TRBV5-4 and TRBJ1-2; D is uncertain. From germline, CDR1 is SGHNT and CDR2 YYREEE (reference sequence). The CDR3 length is 12 residues. V lost 0 bases and J 8 bases, leaving 8 bases between the germline ends. Here the CDR3 reads CASSLEQSGYTF. CDR3 sequence (DNA): TGTGCCAGCAGCTTGGAACAGAGCGGCTACACCTTC.

The J gene is TRBJ1-5, the V gene TRBV6-5, with 7 bases lining up with TRBD1. Looked up from germline, CDR1 is MNHEY and CDR2 is SVGAGI. J lost 7 bases, V lost 2 bases, and 8 bases had no gene match. The CDR3 length is 15 residues. The CDR3 nucleotides read TGTGCCAGCAGTTACGGCCGACAGGGTAACCAGCCCCAGCATTTT. This sequence encodes CASSYGRQGNQPQHF.

Comments on this clone: Other DNA sequences in the sample encode the same CDR3. The chain couples TRBV9 to TRBJ1-3; D not resolved. This CDR3 has 15 amino acids. The V gene lost 0 bases and the J gene lost 0 bases, with 7 bases spanning the gap. Germline lookup yields CDR1 SGDLS and CDR2 YYNGEE. In nucleotides, the CDR3 is TGTGCCAGCAGCGTAGACAGCTACTCTGGAAACACCATATATTTT. Protein: CASSVDSYSGNTIYF.

The V and J genes are TRBV7-8 and TRBJ1-5; D perhaps matches TRBD1 (6 bases). Germline assignment: CDR1 SGHVS and CDR2 FQNEAQ. CDR3 size: 15 residues. The germline V and J ends were trimmed by 5 bases and 2 bases, with 13 bases remaining between them. The CDR3 sequence: CASSTSGTRNQPQHF. CDR3 DNA: TGTGCCAGCAGCACCTCCGGGACACGCAATCAGCCCCAGCATTTT.

The J gene is TRBJ1-1, the V gene TRBV28; 7 nucleotides align to TRBD1. From germline, CDR1 is MDHEN and CDR2 SYDVKM. The trim removed 1 base at V and 5 bases at J, leaving 4 bases unmatched. The CDR3 has 14 residues. CDR3 DNA sequence: TGTGCCAGCAGTTTATTAGGGGGCACGACTGAAGCTTTCTTT. Encoded protein: CASSLLGGTTEAFF.

This chain connects TRBV4-2 to TRBJ2-2; D uncertain. V was clipped by 1 base and J by 10 bases, with 19 bases between them. The CDR3 runs to 16 residues. The germline V gene has CDR1 LGHNA and CDR2 YNFKEQ. Here the CDR3 reads CASSQGRSIALTELFF. The CDR3 DNA is TGTGCCAGCAGCCAAGGTCGGTCTATAGCATTGACGGAGCTGTTTTTT.

The rearrangement joins TRBV28 to TRBJ2-7; 9 nucleotides match TRBD1. V was pared by 7 bases and J by 4 bases, with 8 bases of the junction left unmatched. CDR3 length: 14 residues. Germline loops: CDR1 MDHEN, CDR2 SYDVKM. CDR3 sequence: CASTMTGGWYEQYF. The CDR3 coding sequence is TGTGCCAGCACGATGACAGGGGGGTGGTACGAGCAGTACTTC.

The V and J genes are TRBV19 and TRBJ2-1, with 15 bases lining up with TRBD2. V lost 4 bases, J lost 0 bases, and 4 bases stayed unmatched. CDR1 LNHDA and CDR2 SQIVND come from the germline V gene (reference sequence). This CDR3 has 18 amino acids. Here the CDR3 reads CASSKGLAGGGSYNEQFF. The CDR3 DNA reads TGTGCCAGTAGTAAGGGACTAGCGGGGGGTGGCTCCTACAATGAGCAGTTCTTC.

The chain has TRBV5-6 and TRBJ2-7; 10 nucleotides agree with TRBD1. Germline V CDR1 and CDR2: SGHDT, YYEEEE. The ends lost 3 bases at V and 0 bases at J; junction bases unmatched: 3. The CDR3 extends over 15 amino acids. The CDR3 here is CASSWGTGASYEQYF. The CDR3 bases are TGTGCCAGCAGCTGGGGGACAGGGGCCTCCTACGAGCAGTACTTC.

In its sample, this clone was seen a few times. The rearrangement joins TRBV5-1 to TRBJ1-3, with TRBD1 identical over 9 bases. CDR3 length equals 16 residues. Germline CDR1 SGHRS, CDR2 YFSETQ. V lost 4 bases to trimming and J lost 0 bases; unmatched junction nucleotides: 5. CDR3 bases: TGCGCCAGCAGCAAGAACAGGGGGCTCTCTGGAAACACCATATATTTT. Protein: CASSKNRGLSGNTIYF.

The chain uses TRBV20-1 and TRBJ2-5; possible D gene TRBD2, 5 bases. The length of the CDR3 is 10 residues. Germline CDR1 is DFQATT and CDR2 is SNEGSKA (reference sequence). V was pared by 5 bases and J by 10 bases, with 11 bases between. The CDR3 DNA reads as TGCAGTGCTCAGCTAGAGGGCCAGTACTTC. Its protein product is CSAQLEGQYF.

The DNA of the CDR3 is TGTGCCAGCAGCCGTGGGCCTGGGAGGGGGACCTACGAGCAGTACTTC. Its translation is CASSRGPGRGTYEQYF. The V call is TRBV7-2, the J call TRBJ2-7; possibly TRBD2 for D (7 bases). Germline CDR1 and CDR2: SGHTA and FQGNSA. The V gene lost 5 bases and the J gene lost 2 bases, with 19 bases spanning the gap. This CDR3 is built from 16 residues.